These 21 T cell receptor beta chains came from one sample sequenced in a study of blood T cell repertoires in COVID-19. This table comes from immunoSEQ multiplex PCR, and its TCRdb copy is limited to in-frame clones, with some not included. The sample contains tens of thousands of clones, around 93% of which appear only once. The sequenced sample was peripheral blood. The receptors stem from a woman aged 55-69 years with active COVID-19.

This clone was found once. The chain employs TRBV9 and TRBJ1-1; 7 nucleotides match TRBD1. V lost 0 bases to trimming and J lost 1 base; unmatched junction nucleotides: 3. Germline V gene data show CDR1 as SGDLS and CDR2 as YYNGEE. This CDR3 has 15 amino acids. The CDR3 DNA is TGTGCCAGCAGCGTAGGGGACAGTAAGAACACTGAAGCTTTCTTT. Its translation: CASSVGDSKNTEAFF.

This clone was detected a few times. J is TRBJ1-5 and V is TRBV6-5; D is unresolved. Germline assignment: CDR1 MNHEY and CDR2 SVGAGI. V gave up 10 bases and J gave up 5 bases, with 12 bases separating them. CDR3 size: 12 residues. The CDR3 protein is CATRAEDQPQHF. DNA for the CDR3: TGTGCCACAAGGGCGGAGGATCAGCCCCAGCATTTT.

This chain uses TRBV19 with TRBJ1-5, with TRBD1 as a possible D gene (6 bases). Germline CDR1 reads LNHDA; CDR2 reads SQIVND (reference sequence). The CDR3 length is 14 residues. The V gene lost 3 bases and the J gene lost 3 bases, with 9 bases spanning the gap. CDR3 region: CASSIGQYNQPQHF. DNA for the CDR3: TGTGCCAGTAGTATCGGACAGTACAATCAGCCCCAGCATTTT. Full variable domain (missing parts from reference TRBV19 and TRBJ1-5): DGGITQSPKYLFRKEGQNVTLSCEQNLNHDAMYWYRQDPGQGLRLIYYSQIVNDFQKGDIAEGYSVSREKKESFPLTVTSAQKNPTAFYLCASSIGQYNQPQHFGDGTRLSIL.

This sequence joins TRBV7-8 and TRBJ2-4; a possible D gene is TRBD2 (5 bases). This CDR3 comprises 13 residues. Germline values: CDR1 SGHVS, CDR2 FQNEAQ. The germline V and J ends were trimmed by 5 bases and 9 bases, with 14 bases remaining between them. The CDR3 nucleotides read TGTGCCAGCAGCCGTCTCGATGGAGGCATTCAGTACTTC. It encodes CASSRLDGGIQYF.

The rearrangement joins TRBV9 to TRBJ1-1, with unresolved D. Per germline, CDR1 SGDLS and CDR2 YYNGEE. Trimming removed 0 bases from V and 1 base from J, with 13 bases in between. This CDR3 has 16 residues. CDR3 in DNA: TGTGCCAGCAGCGTAGGGAGGCAGGAGCCGAACACTGAAGCTTTCTTT. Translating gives CASSVGRQEPNTEAFF.

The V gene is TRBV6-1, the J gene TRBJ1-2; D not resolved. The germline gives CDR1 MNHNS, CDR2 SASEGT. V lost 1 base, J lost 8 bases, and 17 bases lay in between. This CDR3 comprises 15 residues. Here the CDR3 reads CASSEVSGGPYGYTF. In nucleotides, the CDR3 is TGTGCCAGCAGTGAAGTTTCTGGAGGACCCTACGGCTACACCTTC.

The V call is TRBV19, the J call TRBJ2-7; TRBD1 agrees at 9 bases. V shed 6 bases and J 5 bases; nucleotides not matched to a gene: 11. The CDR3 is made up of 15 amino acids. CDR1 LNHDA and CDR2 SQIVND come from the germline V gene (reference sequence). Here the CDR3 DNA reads TGTGCCAGTAGGAACCGGGACAGGGATATCGACGAGCAGTACTTC. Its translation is CASRNRDRDIDEQYF.

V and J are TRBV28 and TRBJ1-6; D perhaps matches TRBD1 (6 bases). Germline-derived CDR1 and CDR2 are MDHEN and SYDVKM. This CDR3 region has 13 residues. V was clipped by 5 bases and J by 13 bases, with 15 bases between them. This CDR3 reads CASSPSRGGPLHF. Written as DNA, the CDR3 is TGTGCCAGCAGTCCCTCGAGGGGGGGGCCCCTCCACTTT.

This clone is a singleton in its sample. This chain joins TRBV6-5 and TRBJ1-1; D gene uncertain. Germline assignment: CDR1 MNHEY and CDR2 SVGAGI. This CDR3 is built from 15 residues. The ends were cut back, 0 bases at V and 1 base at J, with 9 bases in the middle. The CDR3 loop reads CASSYSGAGNTEAFF. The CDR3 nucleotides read TGTGCCAGCAGTTACTCCGGTGCTGGGAACACTGAAGCTTTCTTT.

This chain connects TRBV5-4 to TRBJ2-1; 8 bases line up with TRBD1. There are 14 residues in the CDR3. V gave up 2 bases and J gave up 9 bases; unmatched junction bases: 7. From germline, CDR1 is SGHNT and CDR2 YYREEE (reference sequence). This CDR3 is CASSFRQGAIEQFF. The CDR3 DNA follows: TGTGCCAGCAGCTTCAGGCAGGGGGCCATTGAGCAGTTCTTC.

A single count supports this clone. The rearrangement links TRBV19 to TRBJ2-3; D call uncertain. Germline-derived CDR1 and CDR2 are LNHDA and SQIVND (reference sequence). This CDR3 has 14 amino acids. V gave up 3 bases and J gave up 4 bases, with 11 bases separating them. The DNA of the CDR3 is TGTGCCAGTAGTATGAGTGTACGGTCAGATACGCAGTATTTT. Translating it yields CASSMSVRSDTQYF.

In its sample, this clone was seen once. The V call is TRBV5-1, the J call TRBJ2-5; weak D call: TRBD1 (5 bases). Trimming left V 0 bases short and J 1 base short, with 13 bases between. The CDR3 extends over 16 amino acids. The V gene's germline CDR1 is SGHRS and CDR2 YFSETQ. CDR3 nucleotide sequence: TGCGCCAGCAGCTTGGGGGGCTGGGCTAGCCAAGAGACCCAGTACTTC. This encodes CASSLGGWASQETQYF. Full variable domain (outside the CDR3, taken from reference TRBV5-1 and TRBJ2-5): KAGVTQTPRYLIKTRGQQVTLSCSPISGHRSVSWYQQTPGQGLQFLFEYFSETQRNKGNFPGRFSGRQFSNSRSEMNVSTLELGDSALYLCASSLGGWASQETQYFGPGTRLLVL.

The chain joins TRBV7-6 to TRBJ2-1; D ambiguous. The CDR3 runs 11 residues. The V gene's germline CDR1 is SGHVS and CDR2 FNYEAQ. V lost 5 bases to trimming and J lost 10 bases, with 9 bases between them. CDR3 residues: CASSQQKEQFF. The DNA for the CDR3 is TGTGCCAGCAGCCAACAGAAAGAGCAGTTCTTC. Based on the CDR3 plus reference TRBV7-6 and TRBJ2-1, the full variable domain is GAGVSQSPRYKVTKRGQDVALRCDPISGHVSLYWYRQALGQGPEFLTYFNYEAQQDKSGLPNDRFSAERPEGSISTLTIQRTEQRDSAMYRCASSQQKEQFFGPGTRLTVL.

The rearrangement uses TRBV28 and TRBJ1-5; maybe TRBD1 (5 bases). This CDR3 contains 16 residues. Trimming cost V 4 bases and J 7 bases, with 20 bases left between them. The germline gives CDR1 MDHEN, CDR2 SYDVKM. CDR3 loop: CASSSGGGGLTQPQHF. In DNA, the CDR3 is TGTGCCAGCAGTTCTGGGGGTGGAGGGCTCACACAGCCCCAGCATTTT.

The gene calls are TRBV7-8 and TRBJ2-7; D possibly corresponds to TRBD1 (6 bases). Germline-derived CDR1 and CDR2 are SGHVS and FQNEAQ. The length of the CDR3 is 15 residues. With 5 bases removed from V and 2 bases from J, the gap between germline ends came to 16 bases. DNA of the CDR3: TGTGCCAGCAGCAGCCCAGGGACACCAACCTACGAGCAGTACTTC. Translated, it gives CASSSPGTPTYEQYF.

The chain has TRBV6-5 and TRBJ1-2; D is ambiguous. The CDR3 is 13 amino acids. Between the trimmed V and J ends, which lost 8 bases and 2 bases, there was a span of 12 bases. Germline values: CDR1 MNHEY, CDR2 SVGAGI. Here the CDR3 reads CASSIAPNYGYTF. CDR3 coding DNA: TGTGCCAGCTCCATAGCGCCGAACTATGGCTACACCTTC.

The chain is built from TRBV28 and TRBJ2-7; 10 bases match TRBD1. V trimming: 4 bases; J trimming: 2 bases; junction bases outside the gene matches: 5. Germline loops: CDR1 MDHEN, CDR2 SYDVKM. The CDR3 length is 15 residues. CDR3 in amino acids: CASSSPGTGAYEQYF. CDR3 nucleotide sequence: TGTGCCAGCAGTTCGCCGGGGACAGGGGCCTACGAGCAGTACTTC.

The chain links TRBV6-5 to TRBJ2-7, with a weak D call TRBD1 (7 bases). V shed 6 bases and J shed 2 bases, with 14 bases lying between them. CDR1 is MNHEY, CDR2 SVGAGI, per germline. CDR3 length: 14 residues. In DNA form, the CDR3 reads TGTGCCAGCAGCCCAGGGGGGTTGACCTACGAGCAGTACTTC. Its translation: CASSPGGLTYEQYF.

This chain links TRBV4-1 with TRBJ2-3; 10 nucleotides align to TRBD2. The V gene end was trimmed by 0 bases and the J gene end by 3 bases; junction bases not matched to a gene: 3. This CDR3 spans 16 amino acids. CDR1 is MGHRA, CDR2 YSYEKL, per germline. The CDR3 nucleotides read TGCGCCAGCAGCCAAGAGGCTAGCGGGAGAACAGATACGCAGTATTTT. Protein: CASSQEASGRTDTQYF.

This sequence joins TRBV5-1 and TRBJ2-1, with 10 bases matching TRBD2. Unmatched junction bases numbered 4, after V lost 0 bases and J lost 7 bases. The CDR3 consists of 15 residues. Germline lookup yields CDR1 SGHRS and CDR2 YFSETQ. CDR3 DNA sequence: TGCGCCAGCAGCTTGGTGACTAGCGGGTTTAATGAGCAGTTCTTC. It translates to CASSLVTSGFNEQFF.

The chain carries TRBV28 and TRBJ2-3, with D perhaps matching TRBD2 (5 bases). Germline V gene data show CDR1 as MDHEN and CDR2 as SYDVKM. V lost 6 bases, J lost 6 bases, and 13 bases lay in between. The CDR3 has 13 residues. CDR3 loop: CASRSDYYDTQYF. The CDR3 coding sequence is TGTGCCAGCAGGTCTGACTATTACGATACGCAGTATTTT.